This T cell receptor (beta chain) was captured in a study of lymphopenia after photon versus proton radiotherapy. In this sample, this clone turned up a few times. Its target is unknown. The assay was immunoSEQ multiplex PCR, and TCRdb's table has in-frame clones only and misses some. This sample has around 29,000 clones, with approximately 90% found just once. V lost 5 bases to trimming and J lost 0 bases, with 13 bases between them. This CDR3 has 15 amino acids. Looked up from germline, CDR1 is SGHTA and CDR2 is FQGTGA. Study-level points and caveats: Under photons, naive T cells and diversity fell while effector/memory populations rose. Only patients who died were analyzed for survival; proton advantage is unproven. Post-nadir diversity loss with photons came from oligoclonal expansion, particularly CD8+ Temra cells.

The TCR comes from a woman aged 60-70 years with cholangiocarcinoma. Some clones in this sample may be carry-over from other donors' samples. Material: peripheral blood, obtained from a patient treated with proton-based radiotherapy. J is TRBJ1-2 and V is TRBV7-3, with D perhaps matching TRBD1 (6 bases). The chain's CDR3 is CASSVTGSTNYGYTF. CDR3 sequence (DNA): TGTGCCAGCAGCGTCACAGGGTCGACTAACTATGGCTACACCTTC.